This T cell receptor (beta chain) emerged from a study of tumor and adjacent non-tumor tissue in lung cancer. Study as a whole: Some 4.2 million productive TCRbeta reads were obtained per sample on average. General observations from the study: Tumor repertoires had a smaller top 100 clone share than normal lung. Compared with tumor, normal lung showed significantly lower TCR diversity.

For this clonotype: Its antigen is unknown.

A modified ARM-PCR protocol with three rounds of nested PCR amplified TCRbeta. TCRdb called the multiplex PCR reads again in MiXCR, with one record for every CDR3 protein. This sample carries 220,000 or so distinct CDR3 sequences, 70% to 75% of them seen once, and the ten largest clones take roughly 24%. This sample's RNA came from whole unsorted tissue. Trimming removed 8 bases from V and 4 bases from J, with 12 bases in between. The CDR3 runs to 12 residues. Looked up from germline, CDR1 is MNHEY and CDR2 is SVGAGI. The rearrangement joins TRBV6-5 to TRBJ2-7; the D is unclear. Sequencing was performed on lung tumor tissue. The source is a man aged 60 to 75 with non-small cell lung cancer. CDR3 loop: CASGAGSYEQYF. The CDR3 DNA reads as TGTGCCAGCGGCGCAGGAAGTTACGAGCAGTACTTC.